This T cell receptor (beta chain) emerged from a study of blood T cell repertoires in COVID-19. Background on the study: Collection of acute and convalescent COVID-19 samples took place in the United States, Italy and Spain. T cells, B-cell-depleted T cells, or PBMCs supplied cDNA or gDNA.

As processed by the authors: Estimates of nucleated cell counts were drawn from the amplification of reference gene primers. The table came from immunoSEQ multiplex PCR; TCRdb's copy has only in-frame clones and leaves some out. V and J calls and clone size are as listed in that table; D and trimming were resolved from the DNA. The sample lists more than 200,000 clones, over 70% occurring once. This clone was observed once. This CDR3 region has 14 residues. CDR1 MNHEY and CDR2 SVGAGI come from the germline V gene. Trimming removed 1 base at V and 1 base at J, with 8 bases between. Sequenced sample: peripheral blood. The receptor comes from a woman over 75 with acute or convalescent COVID-19. V is TRBV6-5 and J is TRBJ2-7; D gene uncertain. CDR3 nucleotides: TGTGCCAGCAGTTACTTCGACACTTCCTACGAGCAGTACTTC. Amino acids: CASSYFDTSYEQYF.